The entry below describes one TCR beta chain. PCR amplification relied on 60 Vbeta primers (plus 13 Jbeta primers). The table came from immunoSEQ multiplex PCR; TCRdb's copy has only in-frame clones and leaves some out. The table includes about 150,000 clones, 75% to 85% detected once. This entry belongs to a study of cytomegalovirus exposure and HLA in healthy donors. The sequence was obtained from a man in his fifties or sixties in good health and CMV-seropositive. The sequenced material came from PBMCs.

For the CDR3, the DNA is TGTGCTAGTGGTTATTCCGGCTTAGCGGGAGGGTACTCCTACGAGCAGTACTTC. Translation: CASGYSGLAGGYSYEQYF. The V gene is TRBV12-5, the J gene TRBJ2-7; 11 nucleotides line up with TRBD2. Germline loops: CDR1 LGHNT, CDR2 FRNRAP. V shed 4 bases and J 0 bases; nucleotides not matched to a gene: 11. The CDR3 consists of 18 residues.